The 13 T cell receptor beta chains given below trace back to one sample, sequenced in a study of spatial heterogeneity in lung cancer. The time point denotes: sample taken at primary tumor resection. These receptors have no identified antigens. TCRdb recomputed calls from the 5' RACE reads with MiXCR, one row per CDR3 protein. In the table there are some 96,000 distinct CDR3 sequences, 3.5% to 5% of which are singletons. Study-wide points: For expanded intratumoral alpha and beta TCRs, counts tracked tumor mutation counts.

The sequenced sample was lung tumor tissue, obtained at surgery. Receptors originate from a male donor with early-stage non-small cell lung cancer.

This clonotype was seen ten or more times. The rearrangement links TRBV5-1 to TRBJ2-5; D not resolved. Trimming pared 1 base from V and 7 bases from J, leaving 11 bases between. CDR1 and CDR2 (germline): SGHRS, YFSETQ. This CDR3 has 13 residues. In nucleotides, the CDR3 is TGCGCCAGCAGCTTGAAAAACCCGGGGACCCAGTACTTC. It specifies CASSLKNPGTQYF. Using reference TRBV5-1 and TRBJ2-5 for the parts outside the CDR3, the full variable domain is KAGVTQTPRYLIKTRGQQVTLSCSPISGHRSVSWYQQTPGQGLQFLFEYFSETQRNKGNFPGRFSGRQFSNSRSEMNVSTLELGDSALYLCASSLKNPGTQYFGPGTRLLVL.

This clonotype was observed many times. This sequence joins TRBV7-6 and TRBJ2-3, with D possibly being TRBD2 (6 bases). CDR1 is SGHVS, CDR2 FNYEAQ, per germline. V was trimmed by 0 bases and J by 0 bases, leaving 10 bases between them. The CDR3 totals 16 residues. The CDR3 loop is CASSLARGQSTDTQYF. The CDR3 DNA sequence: TGTGCCAGCAGCTTAGCGCGGGGCCAGAGCACAGATACGCAGTATTTT.

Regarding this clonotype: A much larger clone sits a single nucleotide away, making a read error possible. CDR3 sequence (DNA): TGTGCCAGCAGTTCCTCCCGAAAAGGGAATGGCTATGGCTACACCTTC. It encodes CASSSSRKGNGYGYTF. The chain uses TRBV28 and TRBJ1-2, with no clear D. The length of the CDR3 is 16 residues. V was pared by 4 bases and J by 4 bases, with 19 bases between. CDR1 and CDR2 (germline): MDHEN, SYDVKM.

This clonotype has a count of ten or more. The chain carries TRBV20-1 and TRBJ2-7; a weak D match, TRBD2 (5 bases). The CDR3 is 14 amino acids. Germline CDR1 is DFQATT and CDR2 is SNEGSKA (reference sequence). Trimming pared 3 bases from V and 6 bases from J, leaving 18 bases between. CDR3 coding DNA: TGCAGTGCTAGGTTGGGCCTAGCAACGGGCGAGCAGTACTTC. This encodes CSARLGLATGEQYF.

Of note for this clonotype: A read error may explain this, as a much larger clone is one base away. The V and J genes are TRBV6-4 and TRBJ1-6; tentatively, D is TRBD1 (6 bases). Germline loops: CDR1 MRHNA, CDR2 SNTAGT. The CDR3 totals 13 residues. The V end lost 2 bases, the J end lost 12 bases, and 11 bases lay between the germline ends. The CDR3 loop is CASSDEGGLPLHF. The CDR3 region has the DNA TGTGCCAGCAGTGACGAGGGGGGTTTACCCCTCCACTTT.

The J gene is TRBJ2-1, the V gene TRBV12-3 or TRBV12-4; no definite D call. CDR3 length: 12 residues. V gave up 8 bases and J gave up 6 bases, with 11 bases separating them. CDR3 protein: CASGSTGNEQFF. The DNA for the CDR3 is TGTGCCAGCGGGTCTACGGGCAATGAGCAGTTCTTC.

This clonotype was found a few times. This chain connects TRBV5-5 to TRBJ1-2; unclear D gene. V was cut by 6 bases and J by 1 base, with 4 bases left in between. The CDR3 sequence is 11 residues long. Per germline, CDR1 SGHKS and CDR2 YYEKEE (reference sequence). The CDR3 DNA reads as TGTGCCAGCATCCTTAACTATGGCTACACCTTC. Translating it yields CASILNYGYTF.

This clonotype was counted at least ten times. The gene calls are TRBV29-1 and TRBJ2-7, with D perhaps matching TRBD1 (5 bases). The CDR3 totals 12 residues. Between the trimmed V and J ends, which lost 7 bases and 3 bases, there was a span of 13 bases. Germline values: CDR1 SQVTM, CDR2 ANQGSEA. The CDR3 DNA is TGCAGCGCTAGTCAGGGTATCTACGAGCAGTACTTC. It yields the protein CSASQGIYEQYF.

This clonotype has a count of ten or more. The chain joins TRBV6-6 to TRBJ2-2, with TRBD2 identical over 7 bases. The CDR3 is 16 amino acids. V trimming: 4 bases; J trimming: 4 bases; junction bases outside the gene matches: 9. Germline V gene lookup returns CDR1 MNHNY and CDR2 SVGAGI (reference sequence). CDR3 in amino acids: CASSLRGRVGTGELFF. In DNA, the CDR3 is TGTGCCAGCAGTTTGCGCGGGAGAGTAGGCACCGGGGAGCTGTTTTTT.

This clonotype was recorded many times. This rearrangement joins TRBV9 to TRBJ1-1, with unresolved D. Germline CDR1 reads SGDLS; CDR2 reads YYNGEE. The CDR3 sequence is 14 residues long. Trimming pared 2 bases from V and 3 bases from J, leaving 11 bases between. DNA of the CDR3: TGTGCCAGCAGCGTCTTATCCGACCACACTGAAGCTTTCTTT. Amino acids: CASSVLSDHTEAFF.

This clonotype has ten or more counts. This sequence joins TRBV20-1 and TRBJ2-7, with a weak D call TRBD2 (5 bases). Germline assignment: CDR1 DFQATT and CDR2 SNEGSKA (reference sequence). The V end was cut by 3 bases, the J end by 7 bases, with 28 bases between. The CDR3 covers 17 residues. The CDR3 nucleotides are TGCAGTGCTAGGGGCCAGGAGGATAATTGGTCTCTCTGGGAGCAGTACTTC. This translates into CSARGQEDNWSLWEQYF.

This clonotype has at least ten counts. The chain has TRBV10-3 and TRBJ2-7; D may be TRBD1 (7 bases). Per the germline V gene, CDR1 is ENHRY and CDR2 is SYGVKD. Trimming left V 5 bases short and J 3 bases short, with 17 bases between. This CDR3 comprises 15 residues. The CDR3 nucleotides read TGTGCCATCAGTCCGAGGACAGGAGGGAGCTACGAGCAGTACTTC. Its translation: CAISPRTGGSYEQYF.

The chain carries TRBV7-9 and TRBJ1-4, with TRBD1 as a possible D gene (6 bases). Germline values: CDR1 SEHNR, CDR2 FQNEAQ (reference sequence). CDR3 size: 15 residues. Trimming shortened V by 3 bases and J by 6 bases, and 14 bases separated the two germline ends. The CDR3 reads CASSLGQGSDEKLFF. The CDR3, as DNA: TGTGCCAGCAGCTTGGGTCAGGGGTCTGATGAAAAACTGTTTTTT.